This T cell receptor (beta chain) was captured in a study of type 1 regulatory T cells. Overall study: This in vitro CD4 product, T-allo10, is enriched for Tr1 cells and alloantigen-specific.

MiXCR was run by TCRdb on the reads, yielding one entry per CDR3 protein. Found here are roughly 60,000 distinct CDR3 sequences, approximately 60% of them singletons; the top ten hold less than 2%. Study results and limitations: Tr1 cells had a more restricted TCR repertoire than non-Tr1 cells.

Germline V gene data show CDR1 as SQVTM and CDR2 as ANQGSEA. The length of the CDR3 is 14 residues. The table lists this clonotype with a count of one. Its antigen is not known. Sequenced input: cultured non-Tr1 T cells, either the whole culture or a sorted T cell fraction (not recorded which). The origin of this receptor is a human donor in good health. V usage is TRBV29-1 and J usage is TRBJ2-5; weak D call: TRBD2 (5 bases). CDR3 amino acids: CSARVSGPQETQYF. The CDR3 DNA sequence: TGCAGTGCTAGAGTGAGCGGTCCCCAAGAGACCCAGTACTTC. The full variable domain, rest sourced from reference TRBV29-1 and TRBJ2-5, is SAVISQKPSRDICQRGTSLTIQCQVDSQVTMMFWYRQQPGQSLTLIATANQGSEATYESGFVIDKFPISRPNLTFSTLTVSNMSPEDSSIYLCSARVSGPQETQYFGPGTRLLVL.